The rows below give T cell receptor beta chains drawn from one sample of a study of shared clonotypes between healthy human individuals. Measured with immunoSEQ multiplex PCR; TCRdb has only the in-frame clones, and not every one. Of approximately 470,000 clones listed, approximately 80% are singletons. The sequenced sample consisted of PBMCs. The receptors originated from a woman aged 40 to 50 in good health. Some clones in this sample may be carry-over from other donors' samples. Each CDR3 is given with its conserved first and last residue. A D gene is named only where the DNA matches it firmly. Size is stated for part of the rows, as once, few or many counts, or as a class when the clone is expanded.

J: TRBJ2-6; D: .; V: TRBV7-8; size: .; CDR3: CASSPRLQILPSGANVLTF; DNA: TGTGCCAGCAGCCCGCGATTACAGATACTACCCTCTGGGGCCAACGTCCTGACTTTC
J: TRBJ2-1; D: TRBD2; V: TRBV7-9; size: .; CDR3: CASSLRASGSSEQFF; DNA: TGTGCCAGCAGCTTAAGGGCTAGCGGGAGTTCTGAGCAGTTCTTC
J: TRBJ2-5; D: .; V: TRBV27; size: .; CDR3: CASGKETQYF; DNA: TGTGCCAGCGGAAAAGAGACCCAGTACTTC
J: TRBJ2-7; D: TRBD2; V: TRBV27; size: .; CDR3: CASRLAGGTYEQYF; DNA: TGTGCCAGCAGACTAGCGGGAGGCACCTACGAGCAGTACTTC
J: TRBJ2-7; D: TRBD1; V: TRBV5-1; size: .; CDR3: CASSSQTGGNDEQYF; DNA: TGCGCCAGCAGCTCACAAACAGGGGGAAACGACGAGCAGTACTTC
J: TRBJ2-5; D: .; V: TRBV7-8; size: .; CDR3: CASSWVGDRGETQYF; DNA: TGTGCCAGCAGCTGGGTTGGGGACCGCGGGGAGACCCAGTACTTC
J: TRBJ2-7; D: .; V: TRBV5-1; size: .; CDR3: CASSQGQGGSREQYF; DNA: TGCGCCAGCAGCCAAGGACAGGGAGGGTCGCGGGAGCAGTACTTC
J: TRBJ2-2; D: .; V: TRBV2; size: .; CDR3: CASRAQGGPGELFF; DNA: TGTGCCAGCAGAGCTCAGGGTGGTCCCGGGGAGCTGTTTTTT
J: TRBJ2-3; D: TRBD2; V: TRBV6-4; size: .; CDR3: CASSARTSGRARGSTDTQYF; DNA: TGTGCCAGCAGTGCCAGGACTAGCGGGAGGGCCCGTGGTAGCACAGATACGCAGTATTTT
J: TRBJ2-2; D: .; V: TRBV19; size: .; CDR3: CASRSGGTGELFF; DNA: TGTGCCAGTAGATCTGGAGGGACCGGGGAGCTGTTTTTT
J: TRBJ2-1; D: TRBD2; V: TRBV9; size: .; CDR3: CASSGLLAGQYNEQFF; DNA: TGTGCCAGCAGCGGCCTACTAGCGGGGCAATACAATGAGCAGTTCTTC
J: TRBJ2-1; D: .; V: TRBV6-5; size: .; CDR3: CASRPDHYNEQFF; DNA: TGTGCCAGCAGACCCGACCACTACAATGAGCAGTTCTTC
J: TRBJ2-1; D: TRBD2; V: TRBV9; size: few; CDR3: CASTGKGEGRVDEQFF; DNA: TGTGCCAGCACGGGGAAAGGGGAGGGCCGTGTGGATGAGCAGTTCTTC
J: TRBJ2-2; D: TRBD2; V: TRBV9; size: .; CDR3: CASSVRLAVNTGELFF; DNA: TGTGCCAGCAGCGTAAGACTAGCGGTGAACACCGGGGAGCTGTTTTTT
J: TRBJ2-5; D: .; V: TRBV4-2; size: .; CDR3: CASSQAGAGETQYF; DNA: TGTGCCAGCAGCCAAGCGGGGGCTGGGGAGACCCAGTACTTC
J: TRBJ2-1; D: TRBD1; V: TRBV6-4; size: many; CDR3: CASSDGAGGNEQFF; DNA: TGTGCCAGCAGTGACGGGGCAGGGGGCAATGAGCAGTTCTTC
J: TRBJ1-1; D: .; V: TRBV7-9; size: .; CDR3: CASSLVSRGGSVNTEAFF; DNA: TGTGCCAGCAGCTTAGTATCGAGAGGGGGGTCTGTGAACACTGAAGCTTTCTTT
J: TRBJ2-1; D: .; V: TRBV6-5; size: .; CDR3: CASRPTGYNEQFF; DNA: TGTGCCAGCAGACCGACAGGTTACAATGAGCAGTTCTTC
J: TRBJ2-3; D: TRBD1; V: TRBV7-9; size: .; CDR3: CASSLNGQGADTQYF; DNA: TGTGCCAGCAGCTTAAACGGACAGGGCGCAGATACGCAGTATTTT
J: TRBJ2-7; D: TRBD2; V: TRBV29-1; size: .; CDR3: CSVGTSTGEQYF; DNA: TGCAGCGTTGGGACTAGCACTGGCGAGCAGTACTTC
J: TRBJ2-3; D: TRBD2; V: TRBV5-4; size: once; CDR3: CASSLLAGEATDTQYF; DNA: TGTGCCAGCAGCTTGTTGGCGGGAGAAGCCACAGATACGCAGTATTTT
J: TRBJ2-1; D: .; V: TRBV5-1; size: .; CDR3: CASSLAPNNEQFF; DNA: TGCGCCAGCAGCTTGGCTCCTAACAATGAGCAGTTCTTC
J: TRBJ2-7; D: TRBD1; V: TRBV7-8; size: .; CDR3: CASSLHDRGMDEQYF; DNA: TGTGCCAGCAGCTTACACGACAGGGGTATGGACGAGCAGTACTTC
J: TRBJ2-1; D: .; V: TRBV7-2; size: .; CDR3: CASSPQGETYNEQFF; DNA: TGTGCCAGCAGCCCGCAAGGGGAGACCTACAATGAGCAGTTCTTC